A selection of T cell receptor beta chains follows, all from one sample in a study of identical twins. In TCRdb, the 5' RACE reads were re-called with MiXCR into one record per CDR3 protein. This sample has about 570,000 distinct CDR3 sequences, with 9% to 10% found just once. These data also featured in a second study, about yellow fever vaccine responses in identical twins.

Sequencing used PBMCs. The receptors were gathered from a woman aged 18-35 years in good health. Both conserved end residues are part of each CDR3. Each record gives: V gene, J gene, CDR3 protein.

v_gene: TRBV7-2
j_gene: TRBJ2-7
CDR3aa: CASSPRGRNEQYF

v_gene: TRBV3-1
j_gene: TRBJ2-1
CDR3aa: CASSPNSGGKRSNEQFF

v_gene: TRBV20-1
j_gene: TRBJ1-1
CDR3aa: CSATGVTEAFF

v_gene: TRBV15
j_gene: TRBJ2-5
CDR3aa: CATSRNPQRTEAQYF

v_gene: TRBV29-1
j_gene: TRBJ1-2
CDR3aa: CSVDQDGYTF

v_gene: TRBV7-2
j_gene: TRBJ2-7
CDR3aa: CASSSAGIGYEQYF

v_gene: TRBV11-2
j_gene: TRBJ2-1
CDR3aa: CASSLGTRMVDEQFF

v_gene: TRBV29-1
j_gene: TRBJ2-5
CDR3aa: CSTGGRGRETQYF

v_gene: TRBV9
j_gene: TRBJ2-2
CDR3aa: CASSARDRHTGELFF

v_gene: TRBV21-1
j_gene: TRBJ2-7
CDR3aa: CASSKLSWEMGTDSSYEQYF

v_gene: TRBV6-2/TRBV6-3
j_gene: TRBJ2-1
CDR3aa: CASSQLPYEQFF

v_gene: TRBV25-1
j_gene: TRBJ2-5
CDR3aa: CASSFQRPGNTETQYF

v_gene: TRBV5-1
j_gene: TRBJ2-1
CDR3aa: CASSLVLAGGQSYEQFF

v_gene: TRBV27
j_gene: TRBJ2-1
CDR3aa: CASSLLAGGPGGYNEQFF

v_gene: TRBV3-1
j_gene: TRBJ2-1
CDR3aa: CASTRQGNEQFF

v_gene: TRBV12-3/TRBV12-4
j_gene: TRBJ2-1
CDR3aa: CASSLYPGAHNEQFF

v_gene: TRBV15
j_gene: TRBJ2-7
CDR3aa: CATSRDRSSGYSSYEQYF

v_gene: TRBV3-1
j_gene: TRBJ1-2
CDR3aa: CASSQEGASTF

v_gene: TRBV27
j_gene: TRBJ2-1
CDR3aa: CASSLSGRASTYNEQFF

v_gene: TRBV29-1
j_gene: TRBJ2-5
CDR3aa: CSVHTGVGETQYF

v_gene: TRBV20-1
j_gene: TRBJ1-1
CDR3aa: CSASSDEGGSTEAFF

v_gene: TRBV19
j_gene: TRBJ2-3
CDR3aa: CASSIGPPGTDTQYF

v_gene: TRBV6-5
j_gene: TRBJ2-7
CDR3aa: CASSYSLNYEQYF

v_gene: TRBV10-3
j_gene: TRBJ2-5
CDR3aa: CAISGGGENPQETQYF

v_gene: TRBV12-3/TRBV12-4
j_gene: TRBJ2-7
CDR3aa: CASSPPGGALLYEQYF

v_gene: TRBV7-2
j_gene: TRBJ2-1
CDR3aa: CASGGGAPSYNEQFF

v_gene: TRBV24-1
j_gene: TRBJ2-3
CDR3aa: CATSEPRGLTDTQYF

v_gene: TRBV29-1
j_gene: TRBJ2-3
CDR3aa: CSVRTSGTDTQYF

v_gene: TRBV3-1
j_gene: TRBJ2-7
CDR3aa: CASSQVNEQYF

v_gene: TRBV12-3/TRBV12-4
j_gene: TRBJ1-1
CDR3aa: CASSNYGATGGTEAFF

v_gene: TRBV28
j_gene: TRBJ2-4
CDR3aa: CASSLSPGKRLVTKNIQYF

v_gene: TRBV20-1
j_gene: TRBJ2-5
CDR3aa: CSATGQIQETQYF

v_gene: TRBV4-1
j_gene: TRBJ2-7
CDR3aa: CASSQGPLASNRDF

v_gene: TRBV6-5
j_gene: TRBJ2-3
CDR3aa: CASSYAGTSGSHTDTQYF

v_gene: TRBV28
j_gene: TRBJ1-5
CDR3aa: CASSFHRGGTGQPQHF

v_gene: TRBV29-1
j_gene: TRBJ2-3
CDR3aa: CSVFPARTDTQYF

v_gene: TRBV12-3/TRBV12-4
j_gene: TRBJ1-1
CDR3aa: CASSTTGEITEAFF

v_gene: TRBV27
j_gene: TRBJ2-7
CDR3aa: CASSSHSLRGTGFYEQYF

v_gene: TRBV5-5
j_gene: TRBJ2-3
CDR3aa: CASSPPLGGTDTQYF

v_gene: TRBV4-3
j_gene: TRBJ1-6
CDR3aa: CASSQDLGTGSFSPLHF

v_gene: TRBV7-6
j_gene: TRBJ2-1
CDR3aa: CASSDRRLIDEQFF

v_gene: TRBV4-3
j_gene: TRBJ2-1
CDR3aa: CASSRTESSYNEQFF

v_gene: TRBV20-1
j_gene: TRBJ2-3
CDR3aa: CSARDYYYSGDTDTQYF